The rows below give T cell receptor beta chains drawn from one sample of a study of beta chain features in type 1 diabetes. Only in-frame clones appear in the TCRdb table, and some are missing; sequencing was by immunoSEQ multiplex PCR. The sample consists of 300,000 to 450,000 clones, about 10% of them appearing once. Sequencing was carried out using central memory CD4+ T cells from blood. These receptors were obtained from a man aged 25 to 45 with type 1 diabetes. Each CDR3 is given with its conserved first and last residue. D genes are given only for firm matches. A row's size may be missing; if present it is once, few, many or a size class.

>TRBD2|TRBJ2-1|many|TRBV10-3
TGTGCCATCAGCGGGACTAGCGGGAGAGCGAACTACAATGAGCAGTTCTTC
CAISGTSGRANYNEQFF
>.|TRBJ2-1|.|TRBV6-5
TGTGCCAGCAAGCAGGGGATCGGGGATGAGCAGTTCTTC
CASKQGIGDEQFF
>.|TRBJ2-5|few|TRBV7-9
TGTGCCAGCAGCTTAGAGTTGGGTAGCGTGGAGACCCAGTACTTC
CASSLELGSVETQYF
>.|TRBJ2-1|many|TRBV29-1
TGCAGCGTTGAAGCCAGACGACGGAAGCAGTTCTTC
CSVEARRRKQFF
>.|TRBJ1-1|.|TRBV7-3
TGTGCCAGCAGCCCCCGGAGTGGAGGCACGAACACTGAAGCTTTCTTT
CASSPRSGGTNTEAFF
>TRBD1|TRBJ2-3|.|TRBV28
TGTGCCAGCAGCCCCGTGACAGGGGTCCCCGATACGCAGTATTTT
CASSPVTGVPDTQYF
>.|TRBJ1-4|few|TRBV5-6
TGTGCCAGTGGGTACACAACTAATGAAAAACTGTTTTTT
CASGYTTNEKLFF
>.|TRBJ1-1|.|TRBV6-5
TGTGCCAGCAGTTCGGCCTTCCTGAACACTGAAGCTTTCTTT
CASSSAFLNTEAFF
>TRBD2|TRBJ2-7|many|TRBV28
TGTGCCAGCAGCCGGGGAGGGACGCACGAGCAGTACTTC
CASSRGGTHEQYF
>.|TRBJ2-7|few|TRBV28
TGTGCCAGCAGTTTATACCTCGGGCCCTACGAGCAGTACTTC
CASSLYLGPYEQYF
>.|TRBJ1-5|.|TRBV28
TGTGCCAGCAGTTCATCTACCTGGGGGGAGGTGATTAGCAATCAGCCCCAGCATTTT
CASSSSTWGEVISNQPQHF
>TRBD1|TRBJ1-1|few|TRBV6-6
TGTGCCAGCAGACGACAGGGGGCGAACACTGAAGCTTTCTTT
CASRRQGANTEAFF
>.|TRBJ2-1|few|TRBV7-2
TGTGCCAGCAGCGCCAGGGGAAGCTCCTACAATGAGCAGTTCTTC
CASSARGSSYNEQFF
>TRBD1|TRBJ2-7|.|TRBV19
TGTGCCAGTAGTCCCCGGACAGGGAATGGGGAGCAGTACTTC
CASSPRTGNGEQYF
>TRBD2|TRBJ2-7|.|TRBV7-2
TGTGCCAGCAGCTTAGGCGGGAGGGGCTACGAGCAGTACTTC
CASSLGGRGYEQYF
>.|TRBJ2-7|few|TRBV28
TGTGCCAGCAGTTCAGGAGACAGACCATACGAGCAGTACTTC
CASSSGDRPYEQYF
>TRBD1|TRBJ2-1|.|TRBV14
TGTGCCAGCAGCCACCCAAGGACAGGGACAAGCTCCTACAATGAGCAGTTCTTC
CASSHPRTGTSSYNEQFF
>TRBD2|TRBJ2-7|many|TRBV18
TGTGCCAGCTCACCACTAGCGGGCCCCTACGAGCAGTACTTC
CASSPLAGPYEQYF
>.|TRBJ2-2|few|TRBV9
TGTGCCAGCAGCGTAACCAGGGCCACCGGGGAGCTGTTTTTT
CASSVTRATGELFF
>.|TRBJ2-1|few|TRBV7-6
TGTGCCAGCAGCTCCTCATCCTTAGGATACAATGAGCAGTTCTTC
CASSSSSLGYNEQFF
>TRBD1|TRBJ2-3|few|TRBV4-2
TGTGCCAGCAGCCAAGAGGACAGGGGGAGCACAGATACGCAGTATTTT
CASSQEDRGSTDTQYF
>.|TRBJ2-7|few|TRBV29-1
TGCAGCGTTGAGGCAGGGACCTACGAGCAGTACTTC
CSVEAGTYEQYF
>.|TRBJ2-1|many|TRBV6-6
TGTGCCAGCACCCCCTGGGGGTACTCCTACAATGAGCAGTTCTTC
CASTPWGYSYNEQFF
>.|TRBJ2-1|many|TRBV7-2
TGTGCCAGCAGCTTACAGGGAATGCGGAATGAGCAGTTCTTC
CASSLQGMRNEQFF
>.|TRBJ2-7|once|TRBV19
TGTGCCAGTAGTATAGCGGGTTCCCGGGGGATCTACGAGCAGTACTTC
CASSIAGSRGIYEQYF
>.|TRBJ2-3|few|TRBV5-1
TGCGCCAGCAGCCTTGGCTCGGACTATTTGGCAGATACGCAGTATTTT
CASSLGSDYLADTQYF
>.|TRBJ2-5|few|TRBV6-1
TGTGCCAGCAGTGAACGGGGGCGGGAGACCCAGTACTTC
CASSERGRETQYF